This TCR beta chain was observed in a study of cytomegalovirus exposure and HLA in healthy donors. Study-level background: When fewer than 400 donors were genotyped, roughly 82% of them were found to fall in the Caucasian-associated ancestry cluster.

The germline CDR1 and CDR2 sequences are SGHTS and YDEGEE. The CDR3 is made up of 14 amino acids. Trimming stripped 4 bases from V and 3 bases from J, with 11 bases between. This PCR relied on a set of 60 Vbeta primers and 13 Jbeta primers. Here immunoSEQ multiplex PCR was the method, and the copy in TCRdb shows in-frame clones only, minus some. Of over 150,000 clones detected, approximately 84% appear once; the ten largest clones hold about 3.4%. The receptor comes from a woman aged 45 to 65 in good health and CMV-seropositive. V and J are TRBV5-8 and TRBJ1-5; a possible D gene is TRBD1 (6 bases). Sequencing input: PBMCs. The CDR3 region has the DNA TGTGCCAGCAGCCTTCAGGGGTACAATCAGCCCCAGCATTTT. Protein product: CASSLQGYNQPQHF. Using reference TRBV5-8 and TRBJ1-5 for the parts outside the CDR3, the full variable domain is EAGVTQSPTHLIKTRGQQATLRCSPISGHTSVYWYQQALGLGLQFLLWYDEGEERNRGNFPPRFSGRQFPNYSSELNVNALELEDSALYLCASSLQGYNQPQHFGDGTRLSIL.